This T cell receptor beta chain was captured in a study of T cells in Graves' hyperthyroidism and ophthalmopathy (dated 2019 in TCRdb). Describing the broader study: Peripheral blood was collected at initial diagnosis, before any treatment. TCR V-J signatures able to tell the groups apart were searched for in a discovery cohort of 100 patients, of whom more than 40 had Graves' ophthalmopathy and about 60 had stable Graves' hyperthyroidism. Prospective prediction of ophthalmopathy was tested in an independent validation cohort of under 20 hyperthyroidism patients and 17 patients who later progressed to ophthalmopathy. The 80 to 100 discovery patients were randomly divided into training and test sets at a 7:3 ratio. Thyroid tissue and blood T-cell repertoires from several Graves' hyperthyroidism patients were also compared in the study. After blood sampling, hyperthyroidism patients were treated with methimazole at a starting dose of 30 mg daily, and ophthalmopathy patients were treated with high-dose intravenous methylprednisolone. According to the paper, TCR Vbeta CDR3 sequencing was carried out on 135 peripheral blood samples, which came from fewer than 50 ophthalmopathy, 75 or so hyperthyroidism and roughly 17 progressor patients. The paper's findings and limits, for the study overall: Ophthalmopathy was separated from stable hyperthyroidism by a 13 V-J signature model, with roughly 88% sensitivity and roughly 81% specificity obtained in cross-validation and 80%/75% obtained in testing. No statistical method was used to set the sample size in advance, and investigators knew the group allocation. During validation, the model predicted progression to ophthalmopathy a median of around 6 months ahead of onset, with almost 71% sensitivity and 72% to 85% specificity. Most expanded thyroid clonotypes (frequency above 0.001) were also found in blood, which suggests that blood repertoires may mirror thyroid immune responses.

As encoded in the germline V gene, CDR1 is SGHAT while CDR2 is FQNNGV. V is pruned by 7 bases and J by 5 bases, leaving 6 bases of the junction without a gene match. Including cysteine and phenylalanine, the CDR3 has 13 amino acids. The CDR3 DNA has 39 bases and is translated from base 1. TCR beta CDR3 regions were amplified from RNA transcripts. The first round of RT-PCR for the TCR CDR3 was performed with the HTBI primer set and the Qiagen OneStep RT-PCR kit. A second multiplex PCR round built the libraries, followed by size selection and purification. Libraries were sequenced paired-end with 100 bp reads on an Illumina HiSeq2000. In the authors' own workflow: SOAPnuke was used to process the raw data, with reads discarded if the reads contained adapters or uncalled bases, had a mean Phred below 15, or lacked an exact constant-primer or identifier match. High-quality paired reads were merged with COPE v1.2.5, and unique nucleotide sequences were defined as clonotypes. MiTCR v1.1 was used to align the clonotypes against IMGT TRBV, TRBD and TRBJ reference segments. The analysis included only V-J combinations with a frequency above 0.0001, which together covered about 99% of the repertoires. A TCS score was defined as the ratio of F50 (clonal expansion) to E x V (chaos), with BLOSUM62-based TCRdist applied between CDR3 peptides within each V-J. Welch's t-statistics and random forest reduced 450 to 600 V-J features to roughly 13, which were used in a naive Bayes classifier (R e1071). The Morisita-Horn index was used to measure how similar the thyroid and blood repertoires were. The public reads were run again by TCRdb, first through fastp at Q25 and then through MiXCR, and only productive beta chains were kept. Entries are consolidated by CDR3 protein sequence, retaining the most common genes and DNA. TCRdb's processing, not the authors', yielded these V and J calls. This sample holds about 840,000 distinct CDR3 sequences; roughly 40% were observed only once. In total, the top ten clones hold about 8.9% of the sample.

This clonotype showed up just a few times. Its antigen is unknown. No base quality values were provided; no much bigger clone lies one nucleotide off. Stable Graves' hyperthyroidism was defined as the absence of progression to ophthalmopathy over 18 months of follow-up. Hyperthyroidism patients were newly diagnosed, had a disease duration of under 2 months, and were aged 18 to 65 years. Patients with uncontrolled infections, other autoimmune diseases, pregnancy or lactation were excluded. Clinical symptoms, serum thyroxine and TRAb, thyroid ultrasound, and orbital computed tomography formed the basis for the diagnoses. PBMCs were separated from roughly 10 ml of fresh peripheral blood using Ficoll-Paque density gradient centrifugation. Total RNA was extracted using Trizol reagent, and RNA quality was assessed on an Agilent 2100 Bioanalyzer.

The chain is encoded by TRBV11-2 joined to TRBJ2-5; 8 central nucleotides agree with TRBD2. Specimen: blood. This receptor was taken from a man between 18 and 29 years old with Graves' hyperthyroidism. In nucleotide form, the sequence is TGTGCCAGCAACCCCGGGGGGGGGGAGACCCAGTACTTC. The encoded protein is CASNPGGGETQYF.